Shown below are 28 T cell receptor beta chains from a single sample sequenced in a study of CD8 T cells in ankylosing spondylitis. Study-level points and caveats: Characteristic, it appeared, of ankylosing spondylitis blood was a TCR beta motif of roughly 8 highly homologous variants.

TCRdb used MiXCR to reprocess the 5' RACE reads, holding one entry per CDR3 protein. Of more than 650,000 distinct CDR3 sequences in the sample, about 11% were seen once. These receptors' antigens are unknown. Material: blood, either unsorted or a sorted T cell fraction (not recorded which). These receptor sequences come from a male donor with ankylosing spondylitis.

In this sample, this clonotype turned up many times. CDR3 residues: CSAPLSGDFYEQYF. The CDR3 bases are TGCAGTGCTCCCTTAAGTGGGGATTTCTACGAGCAGTACTTC. The V call is TRBV20-1, the J call TRBJ2-7; no clear D gene. Looked up from germline, CDR1 is DFQATT and CDR2 is SNEGSKA (reference sequence). V lost 5 bases to trimming and J lost 3 bases, with 17 bases between them. CDR3 size: 14 residues.

The chain carries TRBV28 and TRBJ2-5; D assignment may be TRBD1 or TRBD2 (5 bases each). V shed 1 base and J shed 5 bases, with 11 bases lying between them. Germline V gene data show CDR1 as MDHEN and CDR2 as SYDVKM. The CDR3 runs 14 residues. The CDR3: CASSLSWGGETQYF. The CDR3 DNA reads as TGTGCCAGCAGTTTATCTTGGGGCGGGGAGACCCAGTACTTC.

This clonotype was recorded many times. The CDR3 loop is CASSLGQGGTYEQYF. The CDR3 coding sequence is TGTGCCAGCAGCTTGGGACAGGGGGGGACCTACGAGCAGTACTTC. This chain links TRBV12-3 or TRBV12-4 with TRBJ2-7; 11 bases agree with TRBD1. There are 15 residues in the CDR3. The J segment lost 2 bases and the V segment lost 6 bases, leaving 6 bases of the junction unmatched.

This clonotype was recorded a few times. The rearrangement links TRBV20-1 to TRBJ2-1, with TRBD1 identical over 10 bases. Losses at the gene ends were 7 bases for V and 6 bases for J; bases not matched to a gene: 27. CDR3 length equals 20 residues. Per germline, CDR1 DFQATT and CDR2 SNEGSKA (reference sequence). This chain's CDR3 is CSVQRATGGAISGKGNEQFF. Written as DNA, the CDR3 is TGCAGTGTCCAGAGGGCGACAGGGGGCGCAATTAGCGGGAAAGGCAATGAGCAGTTCTTC.

The table lists this clonotype with a few counts. The genes are TRBV20-1 and TRBJ1-2; the D is unclear. V lost 3 bases and J lost 6, with 8 bases in between. The CDR3 contains 11 residues. Per the germline V gene, CDR1 is DFQATT and CDR2 is SNEGSKA (reference sequence). CDR3 sequence reads: CSASKVNGYTF. The CDR3, as DNA: TGCAGTGCTAGCAAAGTGAATGGCTACACCTTC.

This clonotype showed up just a few times. V gene TRBV7-9 combines with J gene TRBJ2-1, with a weak D call TRBD2 (6 bases). The V and J ends lost 2 bases and 6 bases respectively, with 11 bases between them. Germline values: CDR1 SEHNR, CDR2 FQNEAQ (reference sequence). The CDR3 extends over 14 amino acids. CDR3 sequence: CASSLQAGSNEQFF. DNA of the CDR3: TGTGCCAGCAGCTTACAGGCGGGGTCCAATGAGCAGTTCTTC. Drawing the rest from reference TRBV7-9 and TRBJ2-1, the complete variable domain is DTGVSQNPRHKITKRGQNVTFRCDPISEHNRLYWYRQTLGQGPEFLTYFQNEAQLEKSRLLSDRFSAERPKGSFSTLEIQRTEQGDSAMYLCASSLQAGSNEQFFGPGTRLTVL.

This clonotype was counted at least ten times. V usage is TRBV5-1 and J usage is TRBJ1-5; tentative D call: TRBD1 (6 bases). In germline, CDR1 is SGHRS, CDR2 YFSETQ. The V end was cut by 0 bases, the J end by 3 bases, with 7 bases between. There are 14 residues in the CDR3. CDR3 amino acids: CASSLGDINQPQHF. The CDR3 coding sequence is TGCGCCAGCAGCTTGGGGGACATCAATCAGCCCCAGCATTTT.

The V gene is TRBV7-2, the J gene TRBJ1-2, with 7 bases aligning to TRBD1. The germline V gene has CDR1 SGHTA and CDR2 FQGNSA. The CDR3 length is 15 residues. The trim removed 6 bases at V and 1 base at J, leaving 8 bases unmatched. Written as DNA, the CDR3 is TGTGCCAGCAGGAGACAGGGTGGGGGTAACTATGGCTACACCTTC. It specifies CASRRQGGGNYGYTF.

This clonotype was seen many times. The V call is TRBV29-1, the J call TRBJ2-1; the match to TRBD2 covers 8 bases. The V segment lost 3 bases and the J segment 0 bases; nucleotides outside the gene matches: 7. CDR1 SQVTM and CDR2 ANQGSEA come from the germline V gene. The CDR3 spans 16 residues. The CDR3 DNA reads TGCAGCGTTGAGGTACTAGCGGCAAGCTCCTACAATGAGCAGTTCTTC. Amino acid sequence: CSVEVLAASSYNEQFF.

V usage is TRBV7-9 and J usage is TRBJ1-2, with D possibly being TRBD1 (5 bases). V dropped 5 bases and J dropped 8 bases, with 15 bases sitting between them. The CDR3 is 13 residues long. In germline, CDR1 is SEHNR, CDR2 FQNEAQ (reference sequence). The CDR3, as DNA: TGTGCCAGCAGCCTACCGGGACTGGAGGGCTACACCTTC. Encoded protein: CASSLPGLEGYTF.

This clonotype has ten or more counts. The chain recombines TRBV29-1 with TRBJ2-7; D gene unclear. In germline, CDR1 is SQVTM, CDR2 ANQGSEA. With 3 bases removed from V and 2 bases from J, the gap between germline ends came to 11 bases. CDR3 size: 13 residues. The CDR3 spells CSVEAGFPYEQYF. The CDR3 DNA sequence: TGCAGCGTTGAGGCCGGGTTTCCCTACGAGCAGTACTTC.

This clonotype was observed a handful of times. The chain links TRBV7-9 to TRBJ1-5; 9 bases fit TRBD1. This CDR3 has 15 residues. The germline V gene has CDR1 SEHNR and CDR2 FQNEAQ (reference sequence). The ends lost 7 bases at V and 5 bases at J; junction bases unmatched: 9. CDR3 sequence (DNA): TGTGCCAGCACCCGGACAGGGGCCCCTGATCAGCCCCAGCATTTT. Its protein is CASTRTGAPDQPQHF.

This clonotype was detected ten times or more. The chain links TRBV5-1 to TRBJ2-1, with no clear D. The CDR3 runs to 14 residues. Germline CDR1 and CDR2: SGHRS and YFSETQ. The V and J ends lost 6 bases and 0 bases respectively, with 10 bases between them. The CDR3 nucleotides are TGCGCCAGCACCCCAGAGAGCTCCTACAATGAGCAGTTCTTC. It translates to CASTPESSYNEQFF.

The gene calls are TRBV20-1 and TRBJ2-5, with D uncertain. The ends were cut back, 2 bases at V and 1 base at J, with 11 bases in the middle. From germline, CDR1 is DFQATT and CDR2 SNEGSKA (reference sequence). The CDR3 extends over 14 amino acids. In nucleotides, the CDR3 is TGCAGTGCTAGAAATATCCGTATCCAAGAGACCCAGTACTTC. Translation gives CSARNIRIQETQYF.

There are a few counts of this clonotype. The chain joins TRBV20-1 to TRBJ2-7; D gene ambiguous. Germline loops: CDR1 DFQATT, CDR2 SNEGSKA (reference sequence). This CDR3 region has 12 residues. V was clipped by 5 bases and J by 0 bases, with 8 bases between them. The CDR3 region is CSARLFSYEQYF. In DNA form, the CDR3 reads TGCAGTGCTCGACTCTTCTCCTACGAGCAGTACTTC.

The sample holds a few counts of this clonotype. The chain is built from TRBV2 and TRBJ2-3; 9 bases align to TRBD2. V was clipped by 9 bases and J by 2 bases; unmatched bases: 3. Per the germline V gene, CDR1 is SNHLY and CDR2 is FYNNEI. This CDR3 has 13 amino acids. CDR3 residues: CASSGSNTDTQYF. CDR3 sequence (DNA): TGTGCCAGTAGCGGGAGTAACACAGATACGCAGTATTTT.

In this sample, this clonotype turned up many times. The genes are TRBV5-1 and TRBJ2-3; D gene unclear. Trimming took 4 bases from V and 0 from J, leaving 9 bases between them. Germline V gene lookup returns CDR1 SGHRS and CDR2 YFSETQ. The CDR3 is made up of 14 amino acids. CDR3 residues: CASSDGPSTDTQYF. The CDR3 DNA sequence: TGCGCCAGCAGCGATGGGCCGAGCACAGATACGCAGTATTTT. The full variable domain, its missing parts supplied by reference TRBV5-1 and TRBJ2-3, is KAGVTQTPRYLIKTRGQQVTLSCSPISGHRSVSWYQQTPGQGLQFLFEYFSETQRNKGNFPGRFSGRQFSNSRSEMNVSTLELGDSALYLCASSDGPSTDTQYFGPGTRLTVL.

This clonotype was recorded a few times. V gene TRBV4-3 combines with J gene TRBJ2-5, with D hard to call. Per germline, CDR1 LGHNA and CDR2 YSLEER. V lost 0 bases to trimming and J lost 5 bases, with 10 bases between them. The CDR3 sequence is 14 residues long. DNA for the CDR3: TGCGCCAGCAGCCAAGAGGCTGTAAGGGAGACCCAGTACTTC. Its translation is CASSQEAVRETQYF.

The chain uses TRBV27 and TRBJ2-3; D not resolved. Deletions cut 6 bases from V and 6 bases from J, with 16 bases between. The germline CDR1 and CDR2 sequences are MNHEY and SMNVEV (reference sequence). There are 14 residues in the CDR3. CDR3 in DNA: TGTGCCAGCAGACCATTAGCAAGACACGATACGCAGTATTTT. This translates into CASRPLARHDTQYF.

Only a few counts were recorded for this clonotype. The gene calls are TRBV6-1 and TRBJ2-7; TRBD1 matches at 8 bases. Trimming cost V 7 bases and J 1 base; bases outside gene matches: 9. CDR1 MNHNS and CDR2 SASEGT come from the germline V gene. CDR3 length: 15 residues. This CDR3 is CASKRATGGSYEQYF. CDR3 in DNA: TGTGCCAGCAAGAGGGCAACAGGGGGTTCCTACGAGCAGTACTTC.

This clonotype was detected ten times or more. The gene calls are TRBV29-1 and TRBJ1-2; the D is unclear. V lost 4 bases and J 3 bases, leaving 9 bases between the germline ends. Germline values: CDR1 SQVTM, CDR2 ANQGSEA. The CDR3 is made up of 12 amino acids. The CDR3 nucleotides are TGCAGCGTTGGTCGGGAGGACTATGGCTACACCTTC. Encoded protein: CSVGREDYGYTF.

As concerns this clonotype: This may come from a read error, since a much larger clone is one base off. This rearrangement joins TRBV5-5 to TRBJ2-7; D is uncertain. Between the trimmed V and J ends, which lost 4 bases and 6 bases, there was a span of 8 bases. This CDR3 has 11 amino acids. Germline assignment: CDR1 SGHKS and CDR2 YYEKEE (reference sequence). In nucleotides, the CDR3 is TGTGCCAGCAGCGCAGACGTCGAGCAGTACTTC. It encodes CASSADVEQYF.

The rearrangement uses TRBV3-1 and TRBJ2-4; TRBD1 might be the D (5 bases). The V gene lost 4 bases and the J gene lost 6 bases, with 13 bases spanning the gap. CDR3 length: 14 amino acids. The germline V gene encodes CDR1 LGHDT and CDR2 YNNKEL (reference sequence). For the CDR3, the DNA is TGTGCCAGCAGCCCGACAGCGAGCGCAAACATTCAGTACTTC. Its protein is CASSPTASANIQYF.

This clonotype was seen only a few times. The rearrangement uses TRBV5-1 and TRBJ1-4; 7 bases match TRBD1. The junction had 7 bases not matched to a gene; V was cut back by 3 bases and J by 8 bases. Per germline, CDR1 SGHRS and CDR2 YFSETQ. The CDR3 totals 14 residues. The DNA of the CDR3 is TGCGCCAGCAGCTCGACAGGGTTCGGAGAAAAACTGTTTTTT. It specifies CASSSTGFGEKLFF.

In this sample, this clonotype turned up a few times. The chain uses TRBV3-1 and TRBJ1-1; 7 bases line up with TRBD1. The CDR3 has 20 residues. The V and J ends lost 0 bases and 0 bases, in that order; junction bases with no gene match: 16. Germline V lookup: CDR1 LGHDT, CDR2 YNNKEL (reference sequence). The DNA for the CDR3 is TGTGCCAGCAGCCAAGATTTCGATTGGGAGACAGGGCTTTTGAACACTGAAGCTTTCTTT. This sequence encodes CASSQDFDWETGLLNTEAFF. The full variable domain, completed using reference TRBV3-1 and TRBJ1-1, is DTAVSQTPKYLVTQMGNDKSIKCEQNLGHDTMYWYKQDSKKFLKIMFSYNNKELIINETVPNRFSPKSPDKAHLNLHINSLELGDSAVYFCASSQDFDWETGLLNTEAFFGQGTRLTVV.

The chain combines TRBV20-1 with TRBJ1-2; D unresolved. Germline values: CDR1 DFQATT, CDR2 SNEGSKA (reference sequence). The CDR3 loop spans 13 amino acids. V dropped 5 bases and J dropped 4 bases, with 14 bases sitting between them. This CDR3 is CSASDGSPYGYTF. The CDR3, as DNA: TGCAGTGCTTCGGACGGATCCCCCTATGGCTACACCTTC.

This chain connects TRBV20-1 to TRBJ2-5; D is uncertain. CDR1 is DFQATT, CDR2 SNEGSKA, per germline (reference sequence). V was shortened by 6 bases and J by 8 bases, with 13 bases between the two germline ends. The CDR3 loop spans 11 amino acids. For the CDR3, the DNA is TGCAGTGCCTTCATCCTAAGCACCCAGTACTTC. It is translated as CSAFILSTQYF.

The chain carries TRBV5-1 and TRBJ2-7; D unclear. CDR1 and CDR2 from the germline V gene are SGHRS and YFSETQ. The V end was cut by 0 bases, the J end by 0 bases, with 10 bases between. The CDR3 length is 15 residues. CDR3 bases: TGCGCCAGCAGCTTGGGGGTATCTAGCTCCTACGAGCAGTACTTC. Amino acids: CASSLGVSSSYEQYF.